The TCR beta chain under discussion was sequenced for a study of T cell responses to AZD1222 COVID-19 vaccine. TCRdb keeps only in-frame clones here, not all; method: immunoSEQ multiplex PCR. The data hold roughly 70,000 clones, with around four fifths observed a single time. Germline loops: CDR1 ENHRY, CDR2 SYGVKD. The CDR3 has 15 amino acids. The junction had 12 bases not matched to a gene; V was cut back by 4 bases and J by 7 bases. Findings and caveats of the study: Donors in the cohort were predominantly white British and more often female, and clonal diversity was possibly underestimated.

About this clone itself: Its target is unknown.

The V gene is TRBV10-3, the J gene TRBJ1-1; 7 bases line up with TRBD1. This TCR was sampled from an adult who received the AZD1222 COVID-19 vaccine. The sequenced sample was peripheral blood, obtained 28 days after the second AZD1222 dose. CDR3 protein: CAISATGSWKNEAFF. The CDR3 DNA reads TGTGCCATCAGTGCGACAGGGAGTTGGAAAAATGAAGCTTTCTTT.